The present TCR beta chain was sequenced within a study of T-cell memory formation after mild COVID-19 (TCRdb year 2021). Background on the whole study: Most TCR sequence clusters were specific to one of the two donors. In a couple of donors, T-cell clones that expanded and contracted after mild COVID-19 were followed by sequencing TCRalpha and TCRbeta repertoires longitudinally. Two young, previously healthy adult volunteers, one female and one male, were included in the cohort.

Spanning cysteine to phenylalanine, the CDR3 consists of 13 amino acids. Of all the DNA, just the CDR3 is kept, 39 bases in frame from base 1. Reading the germline V gene (reference sequence) gives CDR1 SGHKS and CDR2 YYEKEE. The V end loses 3 bases and the J end loses 5 bases, and a stretch of 11 bases separates them. Sequenced using an Illumina NovaSeq 6000. Using 5'RACE with constant-segment primers, TCRalpha and TCRbeta cDNA libraries were constructed, with sample barcodes and unique molecular identifiers added in the process. RNA was extracted from every sample with Trizol reagent. Libraries were amplified in two PCR steps, with a second sample barcode and Illumina TruSeq adapters added in the second step. The libraries were sequenced on an Illumina NovaSeq using 2 x 150 bp paired-end reads. Per the authors' processing: Reads were demultiplexed and collapsed into UMI-guided consensus sequences with migec v1.2.7. With mixcr v2.1.11, UMI consensuses were aligned to TRA and TRB V and J templates and assembled into clonotypes. Expanded or contracted clonotypes were those called significant by both edgeR and NoisET, with noise models trained on biological replicates. For edgeR calls, the cutoffs were a false discovery rate-adjusted p below 0.01 and a log2 fold-change threshold of 1. As an exploratory analysis of dynamics, PCA with hierarchical clustering was applied to max-normalized trajectories of the 1000 most abundant clonotypes. The CD4 or CD8 phenotype of responding clones was assigned using the separately sequenced CD4+ and CD8+ repertoires. TCRdb trimmed the raw reads at Q25, called clones with MiXCR and kept productive beta chains. Each CDR3 protein gets just one entry, which takes the most common genes and DNA from the rows behind it. TCRdb, not the authors, supplied the V and J calls. In this sample the table shows about 430,000 distinct CDR3 sequences, 24% of which occur a single time. The ten largest clones take up roughly 9.7% of the sample.

Overall study results and their limits: Whether the second-wave clones peaking on day 37 were SARS-CoV-2 specific was not confirmed. Contracting CD4+ clones appeared mostly in the CM and EM memory subsets, whereas CD8+ clones were enriched in EMRA. Only a couple of mild cases were covered by the study, and larger cohorts that include severe cases with pre-infection samples were considered necessary. Some responding clones were found in pre-infection memory, which suggests that pre-existing cross-reactive memory T cells took part in the SARS-CoV-2 response. Clones that contracted from day 15 to 85 showed balanced CD4/CD8 phenotypes, whereas a second wave of clones that expanded from day 15 to 37 leaned towards CD4+.

Ficoll-Paque density gradient centrifugation was the method used to isolate PBMCs. This clonotype was detected only a few times. Its binding antigen is unknown. No per-base quality is available; no much larger clone lies one base away. The rearrangement combines TRBV5-5 with TRBJ1-1; TRBD1 is perhaps the D gene, given 5 matching bases. This receptor was identified in an adult woman who had mild COVID-19 (a few samples of this study predate the infection). The sample titles of this study are shuffled in the database, so cell type and time point are left out; the donor was told from shared clones. The sample comprised PBMCs or a T cell subset sorted from them (not recorded which). The DNA sequence is given as TGTGCCAGCAGCTGGGGGGACGGTACTGAAGCTTTCTTT. Translated, this gives CASSWGDGTEAFF.